This TCR beta chain came from a study of identifying expanded T cells in peripheral blood. The method was immunoSEQ multiplex PCR; TCRdb's version includes in-frame clones alone and lacks a portion of them. Altogether roughly 61,000 clones are present, about nine tenths being singletons, with the ten largest covering 3.5% to 4.5%. Trimming stripped 1 base from V and 2 bases from J, with 11 bases between. The CDR3 is 15 residues long. CDR1 is MGHDK and CDR2 is SYGVNS in the germline V gene. Study results and limitations: Technical replicates showed 0.9 to 1.5 changed clones; two weeks around 15; four weeks 19. Approximately 2-week clone count variance significantly increased as total template count grew.

As for this clone: The target antigen is unknown.

No infections or other immune events were documented during collection. The sequenced material came from blood. The sequence derives from a person aged 18 to 75 in good health. V usage is TRBV25-1 and J usage is TRBJ1-1; tentatively, D is TRBD1 (6 bases). CDR3 sequence: CASSEWVRGNTEAFF. The CDR3 DNA is TGTGCCAGCAGTGAATGGGTCAGGGGCAACACTGAAGCTTTCTTT.